The 9 T cell receptor beta chains below all came from one sample that was sequenced in a study of shared clonotypes between healthy human individuals. Method: immunoSEQ multiplex PCR; TCRdb's copy keeps in-frame clones and lacks some. The sample has 2 million to 3 million clones, under 95% seen once. Sequenced input: naive CD4+ T cells from PBMCs. Subset specified: CD45RA+ positively selected. Source of these receptors: a man aged 18 to 29 in good health. Some clones in this sample may be carry-over from other donors' samples.

With regard to this clone: The sample holds other DNA sequences that translate to the same CDR3. This chain uses TRBV5-1 with TRBJ2-1, with D possibly TRBD2 on 6 matching bases. V lost 3 bases and J lost 4, with 11 bases in between. The CDR3 has 14 residues. Germline loops: CDR1 SGHRS, CDR2 YFSETQ. In DNA form, the CDR3 reads TGCGCCAGCAGCTCAGGACTATCGTACAATGAGCAGTTCTTC. This translates into CASSSGLSYNEQFF.

This clone appeared a single time. The rearrangement links TRBV5-1 to TRBJ2-7, with D possibly being TRBD2 (5 bases). Germline V gene sequence: CDR1 SGHRS, CDR2 YFSETQ. V lost 4 bases and J lost 3, with 14 bases in between. The CDR3 is made up of 14 amino acids. The CDR3 nucleotides read TGCGCCAGCAGCGCCTACTCGGGAAACTACGAGCAGTACTTC. Translating it yields CASSAYSGNYEQYF.

The chain recombines TRBV28 with TRBJ2-7; 7 bases map to TRBD2. Germline loops: CDR1 MDHEN, CDR2 SYDVKM. Trimming at V came to 3 bases and at J to 2 bases, leaving 4 bases not matched to a gene. This CDR3 region has 14 residues. This chain's CDR3 is CASSLGGEAYEQYF. The CDR3 DNA is TGTGCCAGCAGTTTGGGAGGGGAGGCCTACGAGCAGTACTTC. Full variable domain (remainder filled in from reference TRBV28 and TRBJ2-7): DVKVTQSSRYLVKRTGEKVFLECVQDMDHENMFWYRQDPGLGLRLIYFSYDVKMKEKGDIPEGYSVSREKKERFSLILESASTNQTSMYLCASSLGGEAYEQYFGPGTRLTVT.

V gene TRBV29-1 combines with J gene TRBJ2-7, with 9 positions matching TRBD2. Germline CDR1 is SQVTM and CDR2 is ANQGSEA. Germline trimming cut 7 bases from V and 2 bases from J; bases unmatched to any gene: 6. The CDR3 covers 13 residues. CDR3 protein: CSAGGGGTYEQYF. CDR3 in DNA: TGCAGCGCTGGCGGGGGGGGGACCTACGAGCAGTACTTC.

About this clone itself: The sample contains more than one DNA sequence encoding this CDR3. J is TRBJ2-7 and V is TRBV18; D gene ambiguous. The CDR3 spans 11 residues. V gave up 2 bases and J gave up 5 bases, with 4 bases separating them. Per the germline V gene, CDR1 is KGHSH and CDR2 is LQKENI. CDR3 sequence (DNA): TGTGCCAGCTCACCAGGACACGAGCAGTACTTC. This translates into CASSPGHEQYF. The full variable domain, with the rest looked up from reference TRBV18 and TRBJ2-7, is NAGVMQNPRHLVRRRGQEARLRCSPMKGHSHVYWYRQLPEEGLKFMVYLQKENIIDESGMPKERFSAEFPKEGPSILRIQQVVRGDSAAYFCASSPGHEQYFGPGTRLTVT.

This clone was observed once. The J gene is TRBJ2-6, the V gene TRBV21-1; TRBD2, the table's D call, was not compared with the DNA. TRBV21-1 is marked as a pseudogene. The CDR3 runs to 12 residues. The CDR3 DNA is TGTGCCAGCAGCGTTAAAGCCAACGTCCTGACTTTC. Translating it yields CASSVKANVLTF.

This sequence joins TRBV4-1 and TRBJ1-5; weak D call: TRBD1 (5 bases). Germline-derived CDR1 and CDR2 are MGHRA and YSYEKL. The CDR3 is made up of 17 amino acids. V lost 1 base and J lost 0, with 13 bases in between. CDR3 nucleotide sequence: TGCGCCAGCAGCCAAGCCCCCCCAGGGTTTAGCAATCAGCCCCAGCATTTT. Amino acids: CASSQAPPGFSNQPQHF.

The rearrangement links TRBV6-1 to TRBJ2-3, with TRBD2 identical over 14 bases. The trim removed 4 bases at V and 3 bases at J, leaving 9 bases unmatched. Germline V lookup: CDR1 MNHNS, CDR2 SASEGT. The CDR3 extends over 18 amino acids. The CDR3 bases are TGTGCCAGCAGTGGTGGACTAGCGGGAGGAGGTGTTACAGATACGCAGTATTTT. This codes for CASSGGLAGGGVTDTQYF.

The chain joins TRBV15 to TRBJ2-3; a possible D gene is TRBD1 (5 bases). Trimming pared 6 bases from V and 3 bases from J, leaving 13 bases between. This CDR3 has 14 residues. Germline V gene data show CDR1 as LNHNV and CDR2 as YYDKDF (reference sequence). The CDR3 loop is CATRKRAGTDTQYF. In DNA, the CDR3 is TGTGCCACCAGAAAGAGAGCAGGGACAGATACGCAGTATTTT.